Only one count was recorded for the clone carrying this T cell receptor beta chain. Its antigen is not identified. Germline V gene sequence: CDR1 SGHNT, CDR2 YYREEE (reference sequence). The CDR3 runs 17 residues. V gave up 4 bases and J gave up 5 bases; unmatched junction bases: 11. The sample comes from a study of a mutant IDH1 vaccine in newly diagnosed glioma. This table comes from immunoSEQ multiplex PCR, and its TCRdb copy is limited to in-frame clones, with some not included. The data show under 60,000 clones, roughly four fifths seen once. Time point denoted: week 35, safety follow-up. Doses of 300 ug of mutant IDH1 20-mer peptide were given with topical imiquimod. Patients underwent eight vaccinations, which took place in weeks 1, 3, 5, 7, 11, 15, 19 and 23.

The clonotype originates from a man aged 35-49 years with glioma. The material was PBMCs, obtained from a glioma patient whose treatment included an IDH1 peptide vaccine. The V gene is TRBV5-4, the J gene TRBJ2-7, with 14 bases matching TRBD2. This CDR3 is CASSRDGGTSGSNEQYF. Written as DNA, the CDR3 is TGTGCCAGCAGCCGGGACGGGGGGACTAGCGGGAGCAACGAGCAGTACTTC.